This T cell receptor (beta chain) was retrieved from a study of immune evolution from preneoplasia to lung adenocarcinoma. The repertoire was sequenced with immunoSEQ multiplex PCR; TCRdb's copy has only in-frame clones and lacks some. The repertoire has a few thousand clones, 60% to 75% of them found once; the top ten carry approximately 9.1%. The sequenced material came from FFPE lung adenocarcinoma in situ tissue. The TCR sequence derives from a person aged 55-80 years with lung adenocarcinoma.

The CDR3 bases are TGTGCCAGCAGCTTCATTACAGGGGGAAGAACTGAAGCTTTCTTT. Translating it yields CASSFITGGRTEAFF. This chain joins TRBV11-2 and TRBJ1-1, with TRBD1 matching 8 bases. J gave up 5 bases and V 3 bases, and 8 bases lay outside the gene matches. The CDR3 is 15 amino acids. CDR1 SGHAT and CDR2 FQNNGV come from the germline V gene.